Included here is one T cell receptor (beta chain) sequence, with context. This entry belongs to a study of blood T cell repertoires in COVID-19. Overall study: Italy, Spain and the United States were the sources of the convalescent and acute COVID-19 samples.

How the authors handled the data: For nucleated cells, counts were estimated from reference gene primer amplification. Assay: immunoSEQ multiplex PCR; the TCRdb copy retains only in-frame clones and omits some. V and J calls and clone size are those listed in that table; D and trimming were worked out from the DNA. The repertoire holds 250,000 or so clones, with about 89% as singletons. V lost 3 bases to trimming and J lost 2 bases; unmatched junction nucleotides: 12. The germline CDR1 and CDR2 sequences are SGHNT and YYREEE (reference sequence). This CDR3 has 17 residues. This sequence joins TRBV5-4 and TRBJ2-3; 7 nucleotides agree with TRBD2. The specimen sequenced was peripheral blood. The origin of this receptor is a man aged 35-49 years with active or convalescent COVID-19. CDR3 in amino acids: CASSSGLAGAYTDTQYF. The CDR3 nucleotides are TGTGCCAGCAGCTCTGGATTGGCGGGAGCGTACACAGATACGCAGTATTTT.